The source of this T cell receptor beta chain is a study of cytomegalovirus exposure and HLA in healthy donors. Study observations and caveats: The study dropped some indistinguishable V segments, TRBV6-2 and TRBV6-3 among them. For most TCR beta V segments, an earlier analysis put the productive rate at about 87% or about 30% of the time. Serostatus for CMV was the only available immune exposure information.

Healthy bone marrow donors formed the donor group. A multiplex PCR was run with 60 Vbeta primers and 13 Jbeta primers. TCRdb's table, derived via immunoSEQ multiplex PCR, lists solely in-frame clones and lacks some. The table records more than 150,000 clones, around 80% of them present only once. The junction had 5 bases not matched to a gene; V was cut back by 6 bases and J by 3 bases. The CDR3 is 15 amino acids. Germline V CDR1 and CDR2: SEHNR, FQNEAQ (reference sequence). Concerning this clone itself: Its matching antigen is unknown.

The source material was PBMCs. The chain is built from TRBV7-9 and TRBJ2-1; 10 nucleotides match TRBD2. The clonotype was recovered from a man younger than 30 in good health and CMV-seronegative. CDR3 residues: CASRDERGGYNEQFF. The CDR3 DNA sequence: TGTGCCAGCAGAGACGAGCGGGGGGGCTACAATGAGCAGTTCTTC.